This TCR beta chain was identified during a study of cytomegalovirus exposure and HLA in healthy donors. Study results and caveats: In a later analysis, CMV-associated beta chains were mostly HLA-associated, it appeared. The Asian-associated ancestry cluster reportedly had fewer N-insertions than the roughly 700-donor mean in a later analysis.

This CDR3 contains 13 residues. J lost 3 bases, V lost 4 bases, and 3 bases had no gene match. The germline V gene has CDR1 MNHEY and CDR2 SVGAGI. Among the donors, all were healthy bone marrow donors. Regarding this clone: What it binds is unknown.

60 Vbeta and 13 Jbeta primers were used in PCR. This table comes from immunoSEQ multiplex PCR, and its TCRdb copy is limited to in-frame clones, with some not included. The table records nearly 200,000 clones, over 80% of them present only once. Input material: PBMCs. The gene calls are TRBV6-5 and TRBJ2-7; the match to TRBD2 covers 7 bases. This TCR derives from a man aged 30 to 45 in good health and CMV-seronegative. Here the CDR3 reads CASSWGTIYEQYF. As DNA, the CDR3 is TGTGCCAGCAGTTGGGGGACTATCTACGAGCAGTACTTC.